The T cell receptor beta chain described here comes from a study of T cell responses to AZD1222 COVID-19 vaccine. Profiling relied on immunoSEQ multiplex PCR, and the TCRdb table lists in-frame clones only, not all of them. The profile shows some 150,000 clones, 65% to 90% of them singletons. Concerning this clone: Its target is not known.

Study findings and constraints: The number of AZD1222 recipients seropositive at baseline was only five or six. Donors skewed white British and female; clonal diversity was possibly underestimated.

The CDR3 contains 11 residues. The germline V gene encodes CDR1 LNHDA and CDR2 SQIVND (reference sequence). The ends were cut back, 10 bases at V and 6 bases at J, with 12 bases in the middle. The TCR was taken from an adult who received the MenACWY meningococcal vaccine as a control. The chain has TRBV19 and TRBJ1-1; D perhaps matches TRBD1 (5 bases). Sequences were derived from peripheral blood, sampled 28 days after the second dose of the MenACWY control vaccine. The CDR3 protein is CATRGSPEAFF. The CDR3 coding sequence is TGTGCCACTCGGGGGTCTCCTGAAGCTTTCTTT.